The entry below describes one T cell receptor (beta chain). This clonotype was detected a few times. The antigen it recognizes is unknown. The sample holds no much larger clone one base away, and base qualities are not on file. The trim is 1 base for V and 4 bases for J, with a gap of 16 bases between the germline ends. From the cysteine up to the phenylalanine, the CDR3 has a length of 16 residues. The read is trimmed to its CDR3 DNA, 48 bases read in frame from base 1. The germline V gene (reference sequence) sets CDR1 to SEHNR and CDR2 to FQNEAQ. The data are from a study of response to subunit inactivated influenza vaccine (dated by TCRdb to the late 2010s). Context from the whole study: To follow how T cells responded to a trivalent subunit inactivated influenza vaccine, the researchers relied on deep quantitative profiling of the T cell receptor repertoire.

The full study reports these points: The authors proposed that each seasonal influenza vaccination may bring in only a limited number of new T cells.

The library came from RT-PCR. Sequencing was carried out with an Illumina HiSeq 2500. TCRdb's own reprocessing of the public reads used fastp at Q25 and MiXCR and kept productive beta chains. Rows merge per CDR3 protein into single entries with the most common DNA and genes. This sample gives hundreds of thousands of distinct CDR3 sequences in total; over 9% of them show up just once. More than 9.5% of the sample comes from the top ten. The data also belong to a second study, concerning T cells expressing NK-cell markers. As the second study states: 5'RACE template switching, by which a universal primer site and unique molecular identifiers were added, was used to make TCR beta cDNA libraries. Roughly 8 donors provided sorted CD3+CD56+NKG2C+, CD3+CD56+NKG2C- and CD3+CD56-NKG2C+ T-cell subsets, whose TCR beta-chain repertoires were profiled. Seven of the eight sequenced donors were HCMV-seropositive and one was HCMV-seronegative. In several experiments an anti-gammadeltaTCR antibody was added to restrict sorting to alphabetaTCR-expressing T cells. In six or seven donors, the dominant CD3+CD56+NKG2C+ clonotypes ranked among the top 10 CD8+ clonotypes, making up roughly 1.0-7.0% of CD8+ T cells. Those dominant clonotypes were again the most abundant among CD3+CD56-NKG2C+ cells in four donors, at about 25-65%. Whether the expanded NKG2C-expressing T cell clones were specific for HCMV antigens remained unclear. The eight sequenced donors were randomly selected healthy volunteers, three men and five women. HCMV serostatus was determined by detecting HCMV-specific IgG in serum with a commercial ELISA kit. Peripheral blood mononuclear cells were isolated from blood by Ficoll density gradient centrifugation. For several donors, bulk peripheral blood T-cell repertoires were also sequenced from unsorted PBMC. Synthesis of cDNA was primed from the TCR beta constant segment and was followed by two consecutive PCR amplification steps. Illumina HiSeq 2000/2500, MiSeq or NextSeq was used to sequence libraries as 2 x 150 bp reads. MIGEC was used to demultiplex reads and group reads by UMI, and MiTCR was used to assemble and quantify clonotypes. To exclude erroneous sequences, only TCR cDNA sequences supported by at least two reads were retained. The tcR package was used for downstream repertoire analysis, and clonotypes were matched between fractions using CDR3 nucleotide sequence together with V segment. VDJmatch was used to annotate antigen specificity against VDJdb, with one amino acid substitution in CDR3 allowed.

The source is a man over 45 who received an inactivated influenza vaccine. Donor details come from another sample of the same person, matched by shared clones. Sample: PBMCs from blood, taken on the day of vaccination. Recombination linked TRBV7-9 to TRBJ2-5; TRBD1 is perhaps the D gene, given 5 matching bases. The CDR3 region reads CASSLGGHPGRETQYF. The nucleotide sequence reads TGTGCCAGCAGCTTAGGCGGACACCCCGGACGAGAGACCCAGTACTTC. Full variable domain (CDR3 extended with the reference TRBV7-9 and TRBJ2-5 proteins): DTGVSQNPRHKITKRGQNVTFRCDPISEHNRLYWYRQTLGQGPEFLTYFQNEAQLEKSRLLSDRFSAERPKGSFSTLEIQRTEQGDSAMYLCASSLGGHPGRETQYFGPGTRLLVL.